This entry lists 24 T cell receptor beta chains sequenced from one sample in a study of T cells in women clearing cervical HPV infection. Assay: immunoSEQ multiplex PCR; the TCRdb copy retains only in-frame clones and omits some. The sample table sets out over 25,000 clones. Sequencing was performed on blood buffy coat. The receptors were gathered from a woman aged 18 to 75 with a cervical HPV16 infection that either progressed to CIN3+ or cleared (not recorded which).

In the case of this clone: The read halts 3 residues ahead of the CDR3 end, with the missing end drawn from the germline J gene. The rearrangement joins TRBV5-1 to TRBJ2-3; tentatively, D is TRBD2 (5 bases). Germline values: CDR1 SGHRS, CDR2 YFSETQ. V was shortened by 0 bases and J by 2 bases, with 10 bases between the two germline ends. This CDR3 is built from 15 residues. Partial CDR3 DNA: TGCGCCAGCAGCTTGGACCTAGCAGCCACAGATACG. It specifies CASSLDLAATDT. The CDR3 as a whole reads CASSLDLAATDTQYF.

Remarks on this clone: The CDR3 extends 3 residues past the end of the read, so its final part is completed from the germline J gene. The rearrangement links TRBV2 to TRBJ1-1; possibly TRBD1 for D (6 bases). Trimming removed 7 bases from V and 0 bases from J, with 15 bases in between. This CDR3 contains 15 residues. Germline V gives CDR1 SNHLY, CDR2 FYNNEI. CDR3 loop: CASKKTGTMNTEAFF. CDR3 DNA, as far as it was read: TGTGCCAGCAAAAAGACAGGCACGATGAACACTGAA. The entire variable domain, with the rest obtained from reference TRBV2 and TRBJ1-1, is as follows: EPEVTQTPSHQVTQMGQEVILRCVPISNHLYFYWYRQILGQKVEFLVSFYNNEISEKSEIFDDQFSVERPDGSNFTLKIRSTKLEDSAMYFCASKKTGTMNTEAFFGQGTRLTVV.

Worth noting for this clone: The read is 3 residues too short to cover the CDR3 end, so that end is filled in from the germline J gene. The rearrangement links TRBV5-1 to TRBJ2-3; 7 bases align to TRBD2. This CDR3 region has 15 residues. Losses at the gene ends were 0 bases for V and 1 base for J; bases not matched to a gene: 2. The germline CDR1 and CDR2 sequences are SGHRS and YFSETQ. The CDR3 protein is CASSLGRGGTDTQYF. CDR3 bases read: TGCGCCAGCAGCTTGGGACGGGGGGGCACAGATACG.

In the case of this clone: The DNA ends 3 residues before the CDR3 does, and the rest of the CDR3 is filled in from the germline J gene. The gene calls are TRBV20-1 and TRBJ2-5, with D possibly being TRBD2 (7 bases). CDR3 length: 14 residues. The germline V gene has CDR1 DFQATT and CDR2 SNEGSKA (reference sequence). V dropped 2 bases and J dropped 3 bases, with 13 bases sitting between them. The CDR3 loop reads CSARRGGIEETQYF. The covered CDR3 bases are TGCAGTGCTAGAAGGGGGGGCATTGAAGAGACC.

Details on this clone: The CDR3 goes on 3 residues after the read ends, and that part is filled in from the germline J gene. This chain links TRBV19 with TRBJ1-1; TRBD1 matches 7 bases. The trim removed 7 bases at V and 0 bases at J, leaving 8 bases unmatched. Germline V gene sequence: CDR1 LNHDA, CDR2 SQIVND (reference sequence). This CDR3 is 15 amino acids long. The covered CDR3 bases are TGTGCCAGTATACGGCAGGGGGGAATGAACACTGAA. Its translation is CASIRQGGMNTE. The entire CDR3 protein is CASIRQGGMNTEAFF.

Concerning this clone: Sequencing ends 3 residues short of the CDR3 end; the germline J gene provides the rest. V usage is TRBV5-1 and J usage is TRBJ1-1; 9 nucleotides agree with TRBD1. V gave up 4 bases and J gave up 7 bases; unmatched junction bases: 17. Germline V gene lookup returns CDR1 SGHRS and CDR2 YFSETQ. CDR3 size: 17 residues. The covered CDR3 bases are TGCGCCAGCAGCCCCTCTCTCGGGACAGGGCCCAACCGTGAA. It translates to CASSPSLGTGPNRE. The entire CDR3 sequence reads CASSPSLGTGPNREAFF. The whole variable domain, remainder taken from reference TRBV5-1 and TRBJ1-1, is KAGVTQTPRYLIKTRGQQVTLSCSPISGHRSVSWYQQTPGQGLQFLFEYFSETQRNKGNFPGRFSGRQFSNSRSEMNVSTLELGDSALYLCASSPSLGTGPNREAFFGQGTRLTVV.

As for this clone: The CDR3 is cut off 3 residues early in the read; its end comes from the germline J gene. The chain carries TRBV9 and TRBJ2-5; D is perhaps TRBD2 (7 bases). V lost 5 bases, J lost 3 bases, and 11 bases lay in between. CDR1 and CDR2 from the germline V gene are SGDLS and YYNGEE. CDR3 length: 13 residues. CDR3 DNA (partial): TGTGCCAGCAGGGGGGGGCCGGAAGAGACC. Protein sequence: CASRGGPEET. The whole CDR3 sequence is CASRGGPEETQYF.

Notes on this clone: The DNA ends 3 residues before the CDR3 does, and the rest of the CDR3 is filled in from the germline J gene. The chain combines TRBV28 with TRBJ1-5; D remains unclear. The V and J ends lost 3 bases and 2 bases respectively, with 11 bases between them. This CDR3 is 15 amino acids long. Germline values: CDR1 MDHEN, CDR2 SYDVKM. CDR3 DNA (partial): TGTGCCAGCAGTTTTTTAGGGCGCGGCAATCAGCCC. Encoded protein: CASSFLGRGNQP. The CDR3, in full, reads CASSFLGRGNQPQHF.

As regards this clone: The CDR3 end falls 3 residues outside the read, so it is completed with the germline J gene. The rearrangement links TRBV19 to TRBJ1-5; 10 bases are a match to TRBD1. V lost 6 bases to trimming and J lost 9 bases; unmatched junction nucleotides: 11. Germline V gene data show CDR1 as LNHDA and CDR2 as SQIVND (reference sequence). The CDR3 totals 15 residues. The CDR3 bases that were read are TGTGCCAGTAGGACCGGGACAGGGGCCCTTGGGCCC. It encodes CASRTGTGALGP. The whole CDR3 is CASRTGTGALGPQHF.

With regard to this clone: The same CDR3 is also encoded by other DNA sequences in this sample. The CDR3 spells CSARGLAGGLDTQYF. The CDR3 bases that were read are TGCAGTGCTAGGGGTCTAGCGGGAGGTTTGGATACG. The chain joins TRBV20-1 to TRBJ2-3; 11 bases line up with TRBD2. The read terminates 3 residues ahead of where the CDR3 ends, so the germline J gene completes it. The CDR3 has 15 amino acids. From germline, CDR1 is DFQATT and CDR2 SNEGSKA (reference sequence). The V and J ends lost 3 bases and 6 bases, in that order; junction bases with no gene match: 8.

Concerning this clone: The CDR3 extends 3 residues past the end of the read, so its final part is completed from the germline J gene. This rearrangement joins TRBV7-2 to TRBJ2-3; 8 positions agree with TRBD2. There are 15 residues in the CDR3. J lost 1 base, V lost 8 bases, and 8 bases had no gene match. The germline CDR1 and CDR2 sequences are SGHTA and FQGNSA. The CDR3 region is CASQRTSFGTDTQYF. The covered CDR3 bases are TGTGCCAGCCAAAGGACTAGCTTCGGCACAGATACG.

Concerning this clone: From the germline J gene comes the end of the CDR3, since the read stops 3 residues before it. The V gene is TRBV12-3 or TRBV12-4, the J gene TRBJ1-1; D might be TRBD1 (5 bases). V was trimmed by 7 bases and J by 0 bases, leaving 12 bases between them. This CDR3 comprises 14 residues. CDR3 loop: CASTIDSLNTEAFF. Incomplete CDR3 DNA: TGTGCCAGCACCATAGACAGTCTGAACACTGAA.

A remark on this clone: The read ends 3 residues before the CDR3 terminus; that terminus is restored from the germline J gene. The J gene is TRBJ1-1, the V gene TRBV19, with D maybe TRBD1 (5 bases). Germline loops: CDR1 LNHDA, CDR2 SQIVND (reference sequence). This CDR3 spans 14 amino acids. The germline V and J ends were trimmed by 7 bases and 5 bases, with 17 bases remaining between them. The CDR3 sequence is CASTPGLGRTEAFF. The sequenced CDR3 bases are TGTGCCAGTACCCCAGGGCTAGGGCGGACTGAA.

About this clone: The sequence runs out 3 residues before the end of the CDR3; the remainder is reconstructed from the germline J gene. The rearrangement joins TRBV7-9 to TRBJ1-2; D unclear. Germline CDR1 is SEHNR and CDR2 is FQNEAQ (reference sequence). The CDR3 length is 12 residues. This CDR3 is CASSLGLADYTF. The CDR3 bases that were read are TGTGCCAGCAGCTTAGGCCTGGCCGAC.

In regard to this clone: Germline is not matched at one junction end, which may reflect a read error. The sequenced fragment ends 3 residues before the CDR3 boundary, so the rest is inferred from the germline J gene. This sample includes further DNA sequences coding for the same CDR3. The rearrangement uses TRBV30 and TRBJ1-3, with D possibly matching TRBD1 (5 bases). There are 13 residues in the CDR3. From germline, CDR1 is GTSNPN and CDR2 SVGIG (reference sequence). The chain's CDR3 is CAWSRGVGNTIYF. The sequenced part of the CDR3 DNA is TGTGCCTGGAGTAGAGGGGTTGGAAACACA.

Comments on this clone: The read comes to an end 3 residues before the CDR3 does, leaving the germline J gene to fill in the end. V usage is TRBV5-1 and J usage is TRBJ1-4, with 11 bases matching TRBD1. The V and J ends lost 4 bases and 6 bases, in that order; junction bases with no gene match: 5. Germline CDR1 and CDR2: SGHRS and YFSETQ. The CDR3 length is 15 residues. CDR3 DNA (partial): TGCGCCAGCAGCGGGGGGACAGGGGGAGATGAAAAA. Translating gives CASSGGTGGDEK. The full CDR3 reads CASSGGTGGDEKLFF.

In the case of this clone: The CDR3 end falls 3 residues outside the read, so it is completed with the germline J gene. J is TRBJ1-2 and V is TRBV7-9; TRBD1 is a possible D gene (6 bases). The ends were cut back, 6 bases at V and 2 bases at J, with 10 bases in the middle. Per the germline V gene, CDR1 is SEHNR and CDR2 is FQNEAQ (reference sequence). This CDR3 contains 13 residues. This CDR3 reads CASSYGQNYGYTF. The sequenced CDR3 bases are TGTGCCAGCAGTTACGGACAGAACTATGGC.

In regard to this clone: The CDR3 end falls 3 residues outside the read, so it is completed with the germline J gene. This chain uses TRBV30 with TRBJ2-2; the D is unclear. Germline lookup yields CDR1 GTSNPN and CDR2 SVGIG (reference sequence). V lost 4 bases, J lost 3 bases, and 9 bases lay in between. The CDR3 sequence is 13 residues long. Partial CDR3 DNA: TGTGCCTGGACTATGACTTACACCGGGGAG. This encodes CAWTMTYTGE. The CDR3 in its entirety is CAWTMTYTGELFF.

On this clone itself: From the germline J gene comes the end of the CDR3, since the read stops 3 residues before it. The rearrangement joins TRBV30 to TRBJ2-3; tentatively, D is TRBD2 (7 bases). The CDR3 consists of 14 residues. Germline V gene sequence: CDR1 GTSNPN, CDR2 SVGIG (reference sequence). Incomplete CDR3 DNA: TGTGCCTGGAGTGTGGGAGGGGGTCGGCAGCCG. It specifies CAWSVGGGRQP. In full, the CDR3 is CAWSVGGGRQPQYF.

Note on this clone: With the read ending 3 residues before the CDR3 end, the germline J gene is used to fill in that end. The genes are TRBV19 and TRBJ2-1, with D perhaps matching TRBD1 (6 bases). The V gene's germline CDR1 is LNHDA and CDR2 SQIVND (reference sequence). The CDR3 is made up of 13 amino acids. V was cut by 6 bases and J by 8 bases, with 14 bases left in between. The part of the CDR3 DNA that was read is TGTGCCAGTAGCTTATCAGGGGACGATGAG. Amino acid sequence: CASSLSGDDE. In full, the CDR3 is CASSLSGDDEQFF.

The covered CDR3 bases are TGCGCCAGCAGTCTAGCGGGACTCAACGAG. This encodes CASSLAGLNE. The entire CDR3 is CASSLAGLNEQYF. The gene calls are TRBV10-2 and TRBJ2-7; 9 nucleotides align to TRBD2. Read data end 3 residues before the CDR3 end; the end is taken from the germline J gene. The length of the CDR3 is 13 residues. The V gene end was trimmed by 5 bases and the J gene end by 5 bases; junction bases not matched to a gene: 4. CDR1 and CDR2 from the germline V gene are WSHSY and SAAADI.

As concerns this clone: The CDR3 extends 3 residues past the end of the read, so its final part is completed from the germline J gene. The J gene is TRBJ2-2, the V gene TRBV19; D possibly uses TRBD1 or TRBD2 (7 bases each). V shed 5 bases and J shed 6 bases, with 16 bases lying between them. Germline V gene sequence: CDR1 LNHDA, CDR2 SQIVND (reference sequence). This CDR3 spans 15 amino acids. The CDR3 reads CASSWGGGISGELFF. Incomplete CDR3 DNA: TGTGCCAGTAGTTGGGGAGGGGGCATTTCCGGGGAG.

In the case of this clone: The sequence runs out 3 residues before the end of the CDR3; the remainder is reconstructed from the germline J gene. V is TRBV10-3 and J is TRBJ2-1, with TRBD2 matching over 10 bases. CDR3 length equals 15 residues. From germline, CDR1 is ENHRY and CDR2 SYGVKD. The V segment lost 3 bases and the J segment 7 bases; nucleotides outside the gene matches: 6. The CDR3 loop reads CAISESSGGSNEQFF. The CDR3 DNA, read in part, is TGTGCCATCAGTGAATCTAGCGGGGGATCTAATGAG.

Notes on this clone: The missing CDR3 end, 3 residues past where the read stops, is filled in from the germline J gene. The gene calls are TRBV6-1 and TRBJ1-2; D gene ambiguous. With 3 bases removed from V and 4 bases from J, the gap between germline ends came to 12 bases. The length of the CDR3 is 14 residues. Germline V gene sequence: CDR1 MNHNS, CDR2 SASEGT. The CDR3 reads CASSDPDWIYGYTF. The covered CDR3 bases are TGTGCCAGCAGTGACCCCGACTGGATCTATGGC.